The clone carrying this T cell receptor (beta chain) was counted a few times. Its antigen is currently unknown. Together with a sample-barcoded 5' primer, a J-beta primer mix was included in a second PCR lasting about 7 to 12 cycles. From each sample, at least 2.5 million paired-end reads containing CDR3 were obtained. TCRdb fed the 5' RACE reads into MiXCR, producing one record per CDR3 protein. The repertoire holds a few hundred thousand distinct CDR3 sequences, with 27% as singletons. CDR3 length equals 13 residues. Germline trimming cut 7 bases from V and 9 bases from J; bases unmatched to any gene: 8. The data are from a study of blood T cells in healthy people across ages. Study outcomes and limitations: While age rose, TCR beta diversity per million T cells dropped in a roughly linear way. Higher diversity and more naive CD4+ cells were features of long-lived donors, compared to aged donors.

The chain recombines TRBV12-3 or TRBV12-4 with TRBJ2-4, with 8 bases aligning to TRBD2. This TCR derives from a woman in her seventies in good health. The sequencing input was blood. The CDR3 DNA is TGTGCCAGCAACCCGGGGGGGTCGGGCATTCAGTACTTC. Translation gives CASNPGGSGIQYF.